This T cell receptor beta chain stems from a study of cytomegalovirus exposure and HLA in healthy donors. Study-wide points: Cytomegalovirus-associated TCR beta chains were listed, numbering 150 to 200. In a later analysis, at a false discovery rate of 0.05, 16,951 TCR beta sequences matched HLA alleles. When a later analysis was performed, an Asian-associated ancestry cluster reportedly had fewer N-insertions than the approximately 600-donor mean. For most subjects, TCR beta sequences were reported to predict HLA-A and HLA-B alleles with accuracy.

As for this clone: Its antigen is undetermined.

V lost 7 bases to trimming and J lost 2 bases; unmatched junction nucleotides: 9. CDR3 length: 15 residues. Germline V gene sequence: CDR1 SNHLY, CDR2 FYNNEI. Primers for the PCR totalled 60 Vbeta and 13 Jbeta. Method: immunoSEQ multiplex PCR; TCRdb's copy keeps in-frame clones and lacks some. The table shows fewer than 200,000 clones, with roughly 90% occurring only once. The specimen sequenced was PBMCs. The sequence derives from a girl in the first two years of life in good health and CMV-seronegative. V usage is TRBV2 and J usage is TRBJ2-7, with 9 nucleotides matching TRBD1. The DNA of the CDR3 is TGTGCCAGCACAGCTAACAGGGGGCAGGCCTACGAGCAGTACTTC. It translates to CASTANRGQAYEQYF.